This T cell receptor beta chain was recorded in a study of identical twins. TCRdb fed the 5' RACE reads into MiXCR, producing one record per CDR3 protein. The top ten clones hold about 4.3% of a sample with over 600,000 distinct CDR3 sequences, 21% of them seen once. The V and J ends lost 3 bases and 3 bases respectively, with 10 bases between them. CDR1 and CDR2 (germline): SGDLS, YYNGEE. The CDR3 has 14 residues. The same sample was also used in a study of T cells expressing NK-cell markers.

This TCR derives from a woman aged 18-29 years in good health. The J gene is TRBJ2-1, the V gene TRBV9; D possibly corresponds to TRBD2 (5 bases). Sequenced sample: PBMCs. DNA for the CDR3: TGTGCCAGCAGCGGAAGGAGGAACTACAATGAGCAGTTCTTC. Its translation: CASSGRRNYNEQFF.